These T cell receptor beta chains were read from a single sample in a study of tumor-infiltrating lymphocytes in primary liver carcinoma. TCRdb reanalysed the multiplex PCR reads using MiXCR and keeps one entry per CDR3 protein. Of 95,000 to 150,000 distinct CDR3 sequences in the sample, around 64% were seen once. Material for sequencing was liver tumor tissue from sampling region 3. Source of these receptors: a woman between 55 and 75 years old with primary liver carcinoma and hepatitis B virus infection. Both conserved end residues are part of each CDR3.

TRBJ2-3,TRBV29-1,CIVTGTGFTDTQYF
TRBJ2-3,TRBV29-1,CSGGSGVTDTQYF
TRBJ2-3,TRBV7-9,CASSLAGADTQYF
TRBJ1-2,TRBV6-6,CAISYGDRGGYTF
TRBJ2-3,TRBV29-1,CSVEPGVGDTQYF
TRBJ2-7,TRBV28,CASQGGVRYEQYF
TRBJ1-1,TRBV29-1,CSTTDRGRGTEAFF
TRBJ2-3,TRBV29-1,CSVDITDTQYF
TRBJ1-5,TRBV11-2,CASSYSPGQPRHF
TRBJ2-5,TRBV28,CASSLIEGGETQYF
TRBJ2-7,TRBV12-3/TRBV12-4,CASSLAHRPSSYEQYF
TRBJ2-3,TRBV11-2,CAIRLEAGGTDMQYF
TRBJ1-5,TRBV7-8,CASILEAFPQPQHF
TRBJ2-3,TRBV29-1,CSVAARTDSTDTQYF
TRBJ2-7,TRBV11-2,CASSFGVPYEQYF
TRBJ2-1,TRBV29-1,CCAPRGGGNKQFF